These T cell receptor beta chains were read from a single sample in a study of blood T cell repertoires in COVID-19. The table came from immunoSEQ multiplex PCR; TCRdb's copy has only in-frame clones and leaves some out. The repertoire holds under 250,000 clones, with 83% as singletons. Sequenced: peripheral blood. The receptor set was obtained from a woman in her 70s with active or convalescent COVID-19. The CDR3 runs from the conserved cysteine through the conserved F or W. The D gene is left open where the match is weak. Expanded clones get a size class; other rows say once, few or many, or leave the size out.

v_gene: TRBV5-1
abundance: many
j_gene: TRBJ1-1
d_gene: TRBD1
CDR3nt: TGCGCCAGCAGCCTAGGACAGGGGTATGTTGAAGCTTTCTTT
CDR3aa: CASSLGQGYVEAFF

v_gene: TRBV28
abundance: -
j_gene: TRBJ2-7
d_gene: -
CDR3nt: TGTGCCAGCAGTCCCCCTTCGGGGGTTAAGGAGCAGTACTTC
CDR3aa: CASSPPSGVKEQYF

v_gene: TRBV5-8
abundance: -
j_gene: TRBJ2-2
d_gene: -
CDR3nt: TGTGCCAGCAGCTTGATCCGGTCTACCGGGGAGCTGTTTTTT
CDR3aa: CASSLIRSTGELFF

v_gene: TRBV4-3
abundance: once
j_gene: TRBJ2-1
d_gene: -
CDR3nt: TGCGCCAGCAGCCAACGGGGCGGGGGCCCCTACAATGAGCAGTTCTTC
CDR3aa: CASSQRGGGPYNEQFF

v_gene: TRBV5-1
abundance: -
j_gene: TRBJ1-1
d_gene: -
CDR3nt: TGCGCCAGCAGCCTGGGACAATCCAGCACTGAAGCTTTCTTT
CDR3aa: CASSLGQSSTEAFF

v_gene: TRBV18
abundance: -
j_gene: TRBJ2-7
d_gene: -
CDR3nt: TGTGCCAGCTCACAGGCCGGGCAGGGGAGCGAGCAGTACTTC
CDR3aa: CASSQAGQGSEQYF

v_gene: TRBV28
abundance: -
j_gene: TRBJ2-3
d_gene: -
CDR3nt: TGTGCCAGCAGTGCAAGGGGGACCCCCACAGATACGCAGTATTTT
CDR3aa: CASSARGTPTDTQYF

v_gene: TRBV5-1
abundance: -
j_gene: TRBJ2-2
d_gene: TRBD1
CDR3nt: TGCGCCAGCCGCCGACAGGGAGAGGACACCGGGGAGCTGTTTTTT
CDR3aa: CASRRQGEDTGELFF

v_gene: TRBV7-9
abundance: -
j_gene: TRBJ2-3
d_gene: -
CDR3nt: TGTGCCAGCAGCCCCCCGTTATTTTTTAGGGGCGCAGATACGCAGTATTTT
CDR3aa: CASSPPLFFRGADTQYF

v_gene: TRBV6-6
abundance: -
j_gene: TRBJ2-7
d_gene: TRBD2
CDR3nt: TGTGCCAGCAGCTTAGCGGGAGTAGACGAGCAGTACTTC
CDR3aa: CASSLAGVDEQYF